This T cell receptor (beta chain) appears in the sequencing data of a study of blood T cell repertoires in COVID-19. Whole-study context: The samples span acute and convalescent COVID-19 from the United States, Italy and Spain.

Enrolled through a virtual design, the participants were between 18 and 89 years of age and came from about two dozen US areas. Grouping used clinical history reported by participants in a survey and questionnaire. Repertoires were generated with immunoSEQ multiplex PCR, while TCRdb's copy carries only in-frame clones and drops some. The sample gives over 350,000 clones, 91% of which show up once; 0.8% to 0.9% is in the top ten. This receptor was obtained from a woman in her 40s who had been exposed to COVID-19. The sample comprised PBMCs or T cells enriched from blood (not recorded which).

CDR3: CASSLRPGPKLFF. The CDR3 coding sequence is TGTGCCAGCAGTCTTAGACCAGGGCCGAAACTGTTTTTT. The chain carries TRBV12-3 or TRBV12-4 and TRBJ1-4; a weak D match, TRBD1 (5 bases). CDR3 size: 13 residues. With 5 bases removed from V and 11 bases from J, the gap between germline ends came to 15 bases.